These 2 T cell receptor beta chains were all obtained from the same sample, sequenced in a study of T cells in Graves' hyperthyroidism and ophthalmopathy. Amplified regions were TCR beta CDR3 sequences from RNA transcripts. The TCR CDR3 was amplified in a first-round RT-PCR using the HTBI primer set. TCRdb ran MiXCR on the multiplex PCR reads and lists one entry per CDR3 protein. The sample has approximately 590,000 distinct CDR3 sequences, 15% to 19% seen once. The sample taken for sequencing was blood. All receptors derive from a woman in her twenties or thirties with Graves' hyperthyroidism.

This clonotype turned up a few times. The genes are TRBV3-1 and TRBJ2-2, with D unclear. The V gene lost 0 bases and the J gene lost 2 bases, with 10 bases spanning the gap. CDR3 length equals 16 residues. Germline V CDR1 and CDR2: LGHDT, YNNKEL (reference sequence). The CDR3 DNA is TGTGCCAGCAGCCAAGAGGTTCTGGGAAACACCGGGGAGCTGTTTTTT. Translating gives CASSQEVLGNTGELFF. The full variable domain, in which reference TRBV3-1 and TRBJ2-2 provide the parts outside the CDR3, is DTAVSQTPKYLVTQMGNDKSIKCEQNLGHDTMYWYKQDSKKFLKIMFSYNNKELIINETVPNRFSPKSPDKAHLNLHINSLELGDSAVYFCASSQEVLGNTGELFFGEGSRLTVL.

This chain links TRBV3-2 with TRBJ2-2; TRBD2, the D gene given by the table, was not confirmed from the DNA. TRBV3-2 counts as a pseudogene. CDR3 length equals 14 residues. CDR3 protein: CASISGRADGELFF. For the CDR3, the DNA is TGTGCCAGTATTAGCGGGAGGGCCGACGGGGAGCTGTTTTTT.